This T cell receptor (beta chain) appears in the sequencing data of a study of regulatory T cells in long-lasting Graves disease. General study points: Persistent cases of Graves' showed reduced TCR diversity relative to newly diagnosed patients. No thyroid tissue was studied; the work used peripheral blood only.

V lost 3 bases and J lost 4; bases outside the gene matches: 2. The germline gives CDR1 SEHNR, CDR2 FQNEAQ (reference sequence). CDR3 length equals 14 residues. On this clonotype: What it binds is not known.

Time point denoted: newly diagnosed GD, antithyroid drugs for less than 3 months. TCR sequences were obtained from RNA taken from PBMCs. Building the TCR beta libraries relied on iRepertoire HTBI primers, and CDR3 regions underwent Arm-PCR. TCRdb analysed the multiplex PCR reads with MiXCR anew, one entry per CDR3 protein. The sample gives about 430,000 distinct CDR3 sequences, approximately 15% of which show up once; about 8% is in the top ten. The same specimen was also included in a second study, on T cells in Graves' hyperthyroidism and ophthalmopathy. As reported in that work: HTBI primers were employed in a first-round RT-PCR of the TCR CDR3.

This rearrangement joins TRBV7-9 to TRBJ1-4; 7 bases align to TRBD1. The sequences come from peripheral blood mononuclear cells (PBMCs), collected at new diagnosis, from a patient treated with antithyroid drugs. The source of this sequence is a woman aged 40 to 50 with Graves disease. The CDR3 here is CASSLGQINEKLFF. In DNA form, the CDR3 reads TGTGCCAGCAGCTTGGGACAGATTAATGAAAAACTGTTTTTT.